Reported below is one T cell receptor beta chain. The antigen is undetermined. This specimen belongs to a study of CD4+ T cells in melanoma. Regarding the study as a whole: In melanoma, neoantigen-specific CD4+ T cells reportedly differed in differentiation state. CD8+ T cell, macrophage and B cell function reportedly correlated with neoantigen-specific CD4+ T cells.

Germline CDR1 LNHDA, CDR2 SQIVND (reference sequence). J was trimmed by 8 bases and V by 3 bases; bases with no gene match: 10. The CDR3 length is 16 residues. The table came from immunoSEQ multiplex PCR; TCRdb's copy has only in-frame clones and leaves some out. The sample carries 15,000 to 20,000 clones, approximately 84% recorded once. The sequence came from a human donor with melanoma. The chain has TRBV19 and TRBJ1-4, with 9 positions matching TRBD1. Input material: cells from a culture (not recorded whether cultured in vitro). CDR3 loop: CASSISGGQGGEKLFF. CDR3 sequence (DNA): TGTGCCAGTAGTATTTCTGGGGGACAGGGAGGAGAAAAACTGTTTTTT.